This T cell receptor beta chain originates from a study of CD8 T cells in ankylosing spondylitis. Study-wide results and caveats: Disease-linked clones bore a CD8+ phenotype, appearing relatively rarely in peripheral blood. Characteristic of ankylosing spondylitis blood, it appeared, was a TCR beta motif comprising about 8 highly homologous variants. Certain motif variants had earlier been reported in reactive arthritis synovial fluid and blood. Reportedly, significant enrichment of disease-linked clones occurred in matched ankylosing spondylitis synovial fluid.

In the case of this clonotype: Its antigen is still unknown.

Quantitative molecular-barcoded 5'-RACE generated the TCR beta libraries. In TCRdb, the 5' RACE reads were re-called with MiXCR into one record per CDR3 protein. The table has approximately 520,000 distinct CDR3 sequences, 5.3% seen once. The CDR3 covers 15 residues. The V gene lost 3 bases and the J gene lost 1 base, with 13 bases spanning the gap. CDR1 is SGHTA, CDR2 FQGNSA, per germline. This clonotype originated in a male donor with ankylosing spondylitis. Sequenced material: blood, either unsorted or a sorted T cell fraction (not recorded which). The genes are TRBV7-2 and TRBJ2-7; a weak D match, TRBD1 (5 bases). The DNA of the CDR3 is TGTGCCAGCAGCTTCAGGGTGGGTTTGTCCTACGAGCAGTACTTC. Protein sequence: CASSFRVGLSYEQYF.